What follows are 8 T cell receptor beta chains derived from one specimen sequenced in a study of blood T cell repertoires in COVID-19. Profiled with immunoSEQ multiplex PCR; TCRdb holds only in-frame clones, not every one. The table lists roughly 120,000 clones, over 80% of them singletons. The sample comprised peripheral blood. These receptors were taken from a woman aged 70-85 years with acute or convalescent COVID-19.

V is TRBV5-1 and J is TRBJ2-7; possible D gene TRBD1, 6 bases. V gave up 4 bases and J gave up 5 bases, with 19 bases separating them. CDR1 SGHRS and CDR2 YFSETQ come from the germline V gene. The CDR3 is 15 amino acids. CDR3 DNA sequence: TGCGCCAGCAGCACTTCCGGGACAACTACCCACGAGCAGTACTTC. Translated, it gives CASSTSGTTTHEQYF.

J is TRBJ2-2 and V is TRBV5-1, with D possibly being TRBD1 (6 bases). Germline lookup yields CDR1 SGHRS and CDR2 YFSETQ. The V gene lost 2 bases and the J gene lost 6 bases, with 8 bases spanning the gap. This CDR3 has 13 residues. The CDR3 is CASSFTGPGELFF. The CDR3 nucleotides are TGCGCCAGCAGCTTCACAGGGCCCGGGGAGCTGTTTTTT.

The V gene is TRBV3-1 (or the pseudogene TRBV3-2), the J gene TRBJ2-4; TRBD2 matches 9 bases. There are 17 residues in the CDR3. Germline assignment: CDR1 LGHDT and CDR2 YNNKEL (reference sequence). V gave up 0 bases and J gave up 2 bases; unmatched junction bases: 5. The CDR3 DNA follows: TGTGCCAGCAGCCAAGATCGGGCGGGAGGGTCCAAAAACATTCAGTACTTC. This gives the protein CASSQDRAGGSKNIQYF.

This clone was seen more than once but under ten times. CDR3 coding DNA: TGTGCCATCAGTGAAGGAAGGGGGACCACTGAAGCTTTCTTT. It translates to CAISEGRGTTEAFF. The rearrangement links TRBV10-3 to TRBJ1-1, with TRBD1 as a possible D gene (6 bases). Trimming removed 3 bases from V and 4 bases from J, with 12 bases in between. Germline-derived CDR1 and CDR2 are ENHRY and SYGVKD. The CDR3 has 14 residues.

This rearrangement joins TRBV12-5 to TRBJ2-1; TRBD2 matches 12 bases. This CDR3 has 18 amino acids. V lost 0 bases, J lost 2 bases, and 5 bases stayed unmatched. Per the germline V gene, CDR1 is LGHNT and CDR2 is FRNRAP. The CDR3 loop is CASGLVPTSGSPYNEQFF. Written as DNA, the CDR3 is TGTGCTAGTGGTTTGGTACCGACTAGCGGGAGCCCCTACAATGAGCAGTTCTTC. Filled out from reference TRBV12-5 and TRBJ2-1, the complete variable domain reads DARVTQTPRHKVTEMGQEVTMRCQPILGHNTVFWYRQTMMQGLELLAYFRNRAPLDDSGMPKDRFSAEMPDATLATLKIQPSEPRDSAVYFCASGLVPTSGSPYNEQFFGPGTRLTVL.

The gene calls are TRBV19 and TRBJ2-3; 9 bases are a match to TRBD1. The CDR3 runs to 16 residues. With V trimmed by 4 bases and J by 5 bases, 10 bases remained unmatched. Per the germline V gene, CDR1 is LNHDA and CDR2 is SQIVND (reference sequence). CDR3 sequence: CASSTPGQGMGDTQYF. The DNA of the CDR3 is TGTGCCAGTAGTACACCGGGACAGGGTATGGGAGATACGCAGTATTTT.

This chain connects TRBV10-1 to TRBJ1-4; D possibly corresponds to TRBD1 (5 bases). The germline gives CDR1 WNHNN, CDR2 SYGVQD (reference sequence). This CDR3 is 15 amino acids long. Trimming took off 0 bases at V and 8 bases at J, with 13 bases between the two ends. The CDR3 DNA reads TGCGCCAGCAGTGAGTCCCCGGGACTTGGGGAAAAACTGTTTTTT. Translated: CASSESPGLGEKLFF.

The chain couples TRBV7-9 to TRBJ2-1; the match to TRBD2 covers 8 bases. The CDR3 covers 15 residues. Germline CDR1 and CDR2: SEHNR and FQNEAQ (reference sequence). V trimming: 4 bases; J trimming: 4 bases; junction bases outside the gene matches: 6. This CDR3 is CASSSLAGGYNEQFF. CDR3 coding DNA: TGTGCCAGCAGCTCTCTAGCGGGCGGGTACAATGAGCAGTTCTTC.